The 25 T cell receptor beta chains listed next were all sequenced from one sample in a study of neoadjuvant anti-PD-1 for oral cavity cancer. Time point defined: after neoadjuvant nivolumab, at surgical resection. Sequencing was performed with immunoSEQ multiplex PCR; in TCRdb, only in-frame clones are kept and a portion is missing. The sample records about 14,000 clones, under 75% being singletons. The sample was PBMCs, taken after nivolumab (anti-PD-1) treatment. The origin of the receptors is a person between 35 and 79 years old with oral cavity squamous cell carcinoma.

The CDR3 DNA is TGCAGCGTTCGACAGGAGCTGAACACTGAAGCTTTCTTT. Its protein is CSVRQELNTEAFF. V and J are TRBV29-1 and TRBJ1-1, with D perhaps matching TRBD1 (6 bases). V was trimmed by 5 bases and J by 0 bases, leaving 10 bases between them. The CDR3 is made up of 13 amino acids. Germline-derived CDR1 and CDR2 are SQVTM and ANQGSEA.

This clone was seen only a few times. V is TRBV14 and J is TRBJ1-2; TRBD1 matches 9 bases. From germline, CDR1 is SGHDN and CDR2 FVKESK. This CDR3 comprises 14 residues. J was trimmed by 5 bases and V by 4 bases; bases with no gene match: 5. The CDR3, as DNA: TGTGCCAGCAGCCCCCGGACAGGGGAATATGGCTACACCTTC. Residues: CASSPRTGEYGYTF.

The chain links TRBV27 to TRBJ2-1, with no clear D. The CDR3 runs to 14 residues. The V end lost 3 bases, the J end lost 9 bases, and 15 bases lay between the germline ends. CDR1 and CDR2 from the germline V gene are MNHEY and SMNVEV (reference sequence). CDR3 region: CASSFQASFGEQFF. CDR3 DNA sequence: TGTGCCAGCAGTTTTCAGGCCAGCTTCGGTGAGCAGTTCTTC.

The gene calls are TRBV5-1 and TRBJ1-1; D uncertain. The CDR3 runs to 14 residues. The germline V and J ends were trimmed by 0 bases and 3 bases, with 9 bases remaining between them. CDR1 is SGHRS and CDR2 is YFSETQ in the germline V gene. The CDR3 region is CASSLAGSDTEAFF. CDR3 sequence (DNA): TGCGCCAGCAGCTTGGCGGGGTCGGACACTGAAGCTTTCTTT.

This CDR3 is CASSYSSGGGYEQYF. CDR3 DNA: TGTGCCAGCAGTTACTCTTCCGGGGGCGGTTACGAGCAGTACTTC. The V gene is TRBV6-5, the J gene TRBJ2-7; D tentatively fits TRBD1 or TRBD2 (6 bases each). Germline assignment: CDR1 MNHEY and CDR2 SVGAGI. Trimming shortened V by 0 bases and J by 4 bases, and 13 bases separated the two germline ends. The CDR3 is made up of 15 amino acids.

This clone was seen just once. The CDR3 region is CASSLFGAGEKLFF. In DNA, the CDR3 is TGTGCCAGCAGCTTGTTCGGGGCGGGGGAAAAACTGTTTTTT. The chain couples TRBV5-4 to TRBJ1-4, with a weak D call TRBD1 (5 bases). The CDR3 is made up of 14 amino acids. Trimming pared 1 base from V and 8 bases from J, leaving 12 bases between. In germline, CDR1 is SGHNT, CDR2 YYREEE (reference sequence).

V gene TRBV27 combines with J gene TRBJ1-5, with a weak D call TRBD1 (5 bases). This CDR3 has 13 residues. Per germline, CDR1 MNHEY and CDR2 SMNVEV (reference sequence). Deletions cut 4 bases from V and 10 bases from J, with 14 bases between. In DNA form, the CDR3 reads TGTGCCAGCAGTTCCGGGGCGTACAGACCCCAGCATTTT. Translating gives CASSSGAYRPQHF.

V gene TRBV7-6 combines with J gene TRBJ2-1, with TRBD1 matching 12 bases. The length of the CDR3 is 15 residues. The ends lost 4 bases at V and 6 bases at J; junction bases unmatched: 4. Looked up from germline, CDR1 is SGHVS and CDR2 is FNYEAQ. DNA of the CDR3: TGTGCCAGCAGCTCGGGGACAGGGGGCTTCAATGAGCAGTTCTTC. Translated, it gives CASSSGTGGFNEQFF.

V is TRBV5-1 and J is TRBJ1-2; D is unresolved. V gave up 3 bases and J gave up 4 bases, with 16 bases separating them. In germline, CDR1 is SGHRS, CDR2 YFSETQ. The CDR3 totals 15 residues. Written as DNA, the CDR3 is TGCGCCAGCAGCTCTTATCTCTTACGGGGCTATGGCTACACCTTC. Translation: CASSSYLLRGYGYTF.

The chain employs TRBV10-3 and TRBJ1-3; D is unresolved. Looked up from germline, CDR1 is ENHRY and CDR2 is SYGVKD. The CDR3 is made up of 11 amino acids. The V and J ends lost 2 bases and 7 bases respectively, with 3 bases between them. The CDR3 region has the DNA TGTGCCATCAGTGAGGGGAACACCATATATTTT. It encodes CAISEGNTIYF.

This clone was counted only a few times. The chain carries TRBV19 and TRBJ1-4; unclear D gene. Between the trimmed V and J ends, which lost 3 bases and 0 bases, there was a span of 11 bases. Germline CDR1 reads LNHDA; CDR2 reads SQIVND (reference sequence). The CDR3 consists of 16 residues. The CDR3 sequence is CASSIYSPATNEKLFF. CDR3 DNA sequence: TGTGCCAGTAGTATTTACTCACCTGCAACTAATGAAAAACTGTTTTTT.

The table lists this clone with a count of one. This sequence joins TRBV15 and TRBJ1-2; D may be TRBD1 (6 bases). The V gene's germline CDR1 is LNHNV and CDR2 YYDKDF (reference sequence). With 5 bases removed from V and 5 bases from J, the gap between germline ends came to 21 bases. The CDR3 sequence is 16 residues long. This CDR3 reads CATSETRGGARYGYTF. The CDR3 DNA follows: TGTGCCACCAGCGAGACAAGAGGGGGGGCGAGGTATGGCTACACCTTC. Complete variable domain (other parts from reference TRBV15 and TRBJ1-2): DAMVIQNPRYQVTQFGKPVTLSCSQTLNHNVMYWYQQKSSQAPKLLFHYYDKDFNNEADTPDNFQSRRPNTSFCFLDIRSPGLGDTAMYLCATSETRGGARYGYTFGSGTRLTVV.

This clone was recorded a few times. The rearrangement links TRBV4-1 to TRBJ1-2; possible D gene TRBD1, 5 bases. The V end lost 3 bases, the J end lost 6 bases, and 14 bases lay between the germline ends. The CDR3 runs 14 residues. Per the germline V gene, CDR1 is MGHRA and CDR2 is YSYEKL. Written as DNA, the CDR3 is TGCGCCAGCAGCCAGATCATAGGGGTTGATGGCTACACCTTC. This encodes CASSQIIGVDGYTF.

This chain connects TRBV5-8 to TRBJ2-1, with D perhaps TRBD1 (5 bases). V was shortened by 0 bases and J by 3 bases, with 19 bases between the two germline ends. Germline-derived CDR1 and CDR2 are SGHTS and YDEGEE. CDR3 length equals 18 residues. As DNA, the CDR3 is TGTGCCAGCAGCTTGGCCAATCTGAGACAGTTAGACTACAATGAGCAGTTCTTC. This codes for CASSLANLRQLDYNEQFF.

This chain links TRBV10-2 with TRBJ1-1; 7 nucleotides align to TRBD1. This CDR3 contains 15 residues. The V gene end was trimmed by 5 bases and the J gene end by 5 bases; junction bases not matched to a gene: 11. The germline CDR1 and CDR2 sequences are WSHSY and SAAADI. The CDR3 coding sequence is TGCGCCAGCAGTCCAGACCCGACAGGGCGGACTGAAGCTTTCTTT. Translating gives CASSPDPTGRTEAFF.

The CDR3 region is CASSLGTVNYGYTF. Written as DNA, the CDR3 is TGCGCCAGCAGCTTGGGGACAGTTAACTATGGCTACACCTTC. V and J are TRBV5-1 and TRBJ1-2; weak D call: TRBD1 (6 bases). V was pared by 0 bases and J by 1 base, with 7 bases between. CDR3 length: 14 amino acids. CDR1 is SGHRS, CDR2 YFSETQ, per germline.

V and J are TRBV27 and TRBJ2-3, with D unresolved. Germline CDR1 MNHEY, CDR2 SMNVEV (reference sequence). The CDR3 is 14 residues long. Deletions cut 0 bases from V and 3 bases from J, with 7 bases between. The CDR3 loop is CASSLSHGTDTQYF. In nucleotides, the CDR3 is TGTGCCAGCAGTTTATCGCATGGGACAGATACGCAGTATTTT.

The chain couples TRBV7-2 to TRBJ2-5, with 7 positions matching TRBD2. The germline V gene has CDR1 SGHTA and CDR2 FQGNSA. V shed 4 bases and J 5 bases; nucleotides not matched to a gene: 13. This CDR3 has 16 residues. The CDR3 nucleotides read TGTGCCAGCAGCTCACCAAAGTCGGGAGGTACGGAGACCCAGTACTTC. Translating it yields CASSSPKSGGTETQYF.

CDR3 in DNA: TGTGCCAGCAGTGAAGCGTCAGGCCTCCTAGCCAAAAACATTCAGTACTTC. This translates into CASSEASGLLAKNIQYF. V is TRBV6-1 and J is TRBJ2-4; no definite D call. Trimming took 0 bases from V and 0 from J, leaving 12 bases between them. This CDR3 contains 17 residues. Germline assignment: CDR1 MNHNS and CDR2 SASEGT.

The chain has TRBV13 and TRBJ2-7, with a weak D call TRBD2 (5 bases). Trimming removed 5 bases at V and 1 base at J, with 12 bases between. CDR1 is PRHDT and CDR2 is FYEKMQ in the germline V gene (reference sequence). This CDR3 is built from 14 residues. CDR3 nucleotide sequence: TGTGCCAGCAGCCCGATAGGGAGTTCCTACGAGCAGTACTTC. It specifies CASSPIGSSYEQYF.

This sequence joins TRBV7-2 and TRBJ1-1; D call uncertain. V lost 5 bases, J lost 1 base, and 11 bases lay in between. Germline V gene lookup returns CDR1 SGHTA and CDR2 FQGNSA. This CDR3 has 14 residues. In DNA, the CDR3 is TGTGCCAGCAGCCTAGGACGGTCGAACACTGAAGCTTTCTTT. It yields the protein CASSLGRSNTEAFF.

The rearrangement links TRBV11-2 to TRBJ2-7; 9 nucleotides match TRBD2. Losses at the gene ends were 4 bases for V and 2 bases for J; bases not matched to a gene: 9. The CDR3 consists of 16 residues. The germline V gene has CDR1 SGHAT and CDR2 FQNNGV. The CDR3 reads CASSSLGGRGPYEQYF. CDR3 nucleotide sequence: TGTGCCAGCAGCTCTTTGGGCGGGAGGGGTCCCTACGAGCAGTACTTC.

CDR3 nucleotide sequence: TGTGCCAGCTCGCGCGAAGAAGGCTACGAGCAGTACTTC. It encodes CASSREEGYEQYF. The chain couples TRBV18 to TRBJ2-7; D is uncertain. Germline V gives CDR1 KGHSH, CDR2 LQKENI. This CDR3 region has 13 residues. Trimming shortened V by 6 bases and J by 3 bases, and 12 bases separated the two germline ends.

This clone was observed once. J is TRBJ2-7 and V is TRBV10-2; 9 nucleotides agree with TRBD1. This CDR3 spans 13 amino acids. J was trimmed by 7 bases and V by 6 bases; bases with no gene match: 7. CDR1 WSHSY and CDR2 SAAADI come from the germline V gene. CDR3 nucleotide sequence: TGCGCCAGCAGACCACAGGGGGCGGGAGAGCAGTACTTC. It specifies CASRPQGAGEQYF.

The chain has TRBV5-1 and TRBJ2-1; D is ambiguous. Germline values: CDR1 SGHRS, CDR2 YFSETQ. The V gene lost 5 bases and the J gene lost 4 bases, with 13 bases spanning the gap. CDR3 length: 14 residues. CDR3 region: CASSPNARYNEQFF. In nucleotides, the CDR3 is TGCGCCAGCAGTCCAAACGCCCGATACAATGAGCAGTTCTTC.